These 31 T cell receptor beta chains came from one sample sequenced in a study of graft-versus-host responses after intestinal transplantation. Clones were sequenced by immunoSEQ multiplex PCR, and TCRdb holds only the in-frame ones, with some missing. The table records about 19,000 clones, about nine tenths of them present only once. Material: PBMCs, obtained 350 to 400 days after transplant. The receptors come from a human patient who received an intestinal transplant, so some T cells may come from the graft donor.

The chain carries TRBV7-8 and TRBJ2-3; 11 bases fit TRBD2. Germline V gene data show CDR1 as SGHVS and CDR2 as FQNEAQ. The CDR3 totals 16 residues. With V trimmed by 4 bases and J by 2 bases, 5 bases remained unmatched. The CDR3 reads CASSSIAGGNTDTQYF. CDR3 DNA sequence: TGTGCCAGCAGCTCCATAGCGGGAGGGAACACAGATACGCAGTATTTT.

This chain joins TRBV5-1 and TRBJ2-5; D is uncertain. The germline V and J ends were trimmed by 0 bases and 3 bases, with 0 bases remaining between them. This CDR3 comprises 11 residues. The germline V gene encodes CDR1 SGHRS and CDR2 YFSETQ. CDR3 sequence reads: CASSLEETQYF. DNA of the CDR3: TGCGCCAGCAGCTTGGAAGAGACCCAGTACTTC.

The CDR3 DNA is TGTGCCAGCAGTTACCGGGGTTCACCCCTCCACTTT. Its protein is CASSYRGSPLHF. V is TRBV6-5 and J is TRBJ1-6; D unclear. Germline V lookup: CDR1 MNHEY, CDR2 SVGAGI. V was trimmed by 2 bases and J by 9 bases, leaving 5 bases between them. This CDR3 region has 12 residues.

The chain recombines TRBV5-1 with TRBJ2-2; 10 bases are shared with TRBD2. Germline values: CDR1 SGHRS, CDR2 YFSETQ. This CDR3 contains 18 residues. The V segment lost 2 bases and the J segment 4 bases; nucleotides outside the gene matches: 11. The CDR3 nucleotides are TGCGCCAGCAGCTTACTAGCGGGACCCTTCTCGGGCACCGGGGAGCTGTTTTTT. Protein product: CASSLLAGPFSGTGELFF.

The chain combines TRBV7-7 with TRBJ1-5; 9 nucleotides agree with TRBD1. CDR3 length: 17 amino acids. CDR1 is SSHAT, CDR2 FNYEAQ, per germline (reference sequence). The V gene end was trimmed by 2 bases and the J gene end by 2 bases; junction bases not matched to a gene: 7. This CDR3 is CASSLTPGQGCNQPQHF. As DNA, the CDR3 is TGTGCCAGCAGCTTAACACCGGGACAGGGATGCAATCAGCCCCAGCATTTT.

CDR3 coding DNA: TGTGCCAGCAGGACAGGGAACCAAGAGACCCAGTACTTC. This sequence encodes CASRTGNQETQYF. The rearrangement joins TRBV6-5 to TRBJ2-5; 7 bases map to TRBD1. The CDR3 is 13 residues long. Germline lookup yields CDR1 MNHEY and CDR2 SVGAGI. V trimming: 6 bases; J trimming: 0 bases; junction bases outside the gene matches: 1.

V is TRBV9 and J is TRBJ2-7; a possible D gene is TRBD1 (5 bases). CDR1 is SGDLS, CDR2 YYNGEE, per germline. There are 14 residues in the CDR3. V lost 0 bases and J lost 0, with 7 bases in between. Here the CDR3 DNA reads TGTGCCAGCAGCGTAGGAGACAGCTCCTACGAGCAGTACTTC. Its translation is CASSVGDSSYEQYF. The full variable domain, its missing parts supplied by reference TRBV9 and TRBJ2-7, is DSGVTQTPKHLITATGQRVTLRCSPRSGDLSVYWYQQSLDQGLQFLIQYYNGEERAKGNILERFSAQQFPDLHSELNLSSLELGDSALYFCASSVGDSSYEQYFGPGTRLTVT.

This chain uses TRBV27 with TRBJ2-1; 8 bases line up with TRBD1. The CDR3 spans 12 residues. Germline loops: CDR1 MNHEY, CDR2 SMNVEV (reference sequence). The V gene end was trimmed by 2 bases and the J gene end by 12 bases; junction bases not matched to a gene: 3. The CDR3 DNA reads TGTGCCAGCAGTTTAGCGACAGGGGTGCAGTTCTTC. Residues: CASSLATGVQFF.

This clone was seen a handful of times. The rearrangement joins TRBV4-1 to TRBJ1-3; D gene uncertain. CDR1 is MGHRA and CDR2 is YSYEKL in the germline V gene. V was cut by 1 base and J by 1 base, with 11 bases left in between. This CDR3 is built from 16 residues. CDR3 nucleotide sequence: TGCGCCAGCAGCCAAGCAGGTCAGTTATCTGGAAACACCATATATTTT. Its protein is CASSQAGQLSGNTIYF.

This sequence joins TRBV21-1 and TRBJ1-2. TRBV21-1 counts as a pseudogene. CDR3 length: 17 residues. CDR3 nucleotides: TGTGCCAGCAGCAAAGAGGCCTACCTAGACAAGGGAAAAGGCTACACCTTC. Its protein product is CASSKEAYLDKGKGYTF.

The chain has TRBV2 and TRBJ2-6; the match to TRBD1 covers 8 bases. CDR1 and CDR2 from the germline V gene are SNHLY and FYNNEI. The CDR3 covers 17 residues. The J segment lost 4 bases and the V segment lost 6 bases, leaving 11 bases of the junction unmatched. The CDR3 loop reads CASRLAGGTRGANVLTF. The DNA of the CDR3 is TGTGCCAGCAGGCTGGCAGGGGGCACTAGGGGGGCCAACGTCCTGACTTTC.

The rearrangement joins TRBV4-2 to TRBJ2-7; D is ambiguous. The germline V and J ends were trimmed by 4 bases and 1 base, with 8 bases remaining between them. This CDR3 spans 13 amino acids. Germline CDR1 is LGHNA and CDR2 is YNFKEQ. The chain's CDR3 is CASSPKPSYEQYF. In DNA, the CDR3 is TGTGCCAGCAGCCCGAAACCATCCTACGAGCAGTACTTC.

CDR3 sequence reads: CASSLLSALSSYNEQFF. DNA of the CDR3: TGTGCCAGCAGCTTGTTATCTGCCCTGAGCTCCTACAATGAGCAGTTCTTC. The V gene is TRBV5-6, the J gene TRBJ2-1; D remains ambiguous. CDR3 length: 17 amino acids. Trimming shortened V by 1 base and J by 0 bases, and 14 bases separated the two germline ends. Germline lookup yields CDR1 SGHDT and CDR2 YYEEEE.

The chain links TRBV19 to TRBJ2-3; 9 nucleotides align to TRBD2. This CDR3 has 16 residues. In germline, CDR1 is LNHDA, CDR2 SQIVND (reference sequence). The ends lost 5 bases at V and 6 bases at J; junction bases unmatched: 12. The CDR3 coding sequence is TGTGCCAGTAGTTATCGGGCGGGAGGGCCCACCGATACGCAGTATTTT. The encoded protein is CASSYRAGGPTDTQYF.

This chain uses TRBV28 with TRBJ2-7, with D possibly TRBD2 on 6 matching bases. V was shortened by 2 bases and J by 2 bases, with 13 bases between the two germline ends. This CDR3 comprises 15 residues. Germline CDR1 is MDHEN and CDR2 is SYDVKM. The CDR3 DNA reads as TGTGCCAGCAGTTTAGGAGGGAGTACGGCCTACGAGCAGTACTTC. Translating it yields CASSLGGSTAYEQYF.

J is TRBJ2-7 and V is TRBV6-6; D remains unclear. Trimming stripped 2 bases from V and 4 bases from J, with 6 bases between. The CDR3 totals 12 residues. The germline V gene encodes CDR1 MNHNY and CDR2 SVGAGI (reference sequence). DNA for the CDR3: TGTGCCAGCAGTTACACCCATTACGAGCAGTACTTC. Translated: CASSYTHYEQYF.

This chain connects TRBV6-4 to TRBJ2-3; TRBD2 aligns across 10 bases. With V trimmed by 2 bases and J by 4 bases, 0 bases remained unmatched. The germline V gene encodes CDR1 MRHNA and CDR2 SNTAGT. The CDR3 is 14 amino acids. This chain's CDR3 is CASSDSGGADTQYF. CDR3 bases: TGTGCCAGCAGTGACAGCGGGGGGGCAGATACGCAGTATTTT.

The rearrangement links TRBV7-2 to TRBJ2-5; the D is unclear. The germline gives CDR1 SGHTA, CDR2 FQGNSA. Trimming removed 4 bases at V and 5 bases at J, with 5 bases between. The CDR3 is made up of 11 amino acids. The CDR3 DNA is TGTGCCAGCAGCTCCAAGGAGACCCAGTACTTC. Translating gives CASSSKETQYF.

The chain is built from TRBV27 and TRBJ1-2; D ambiguous. Deletions cut 3 bases from V and 7 bases from J, with 6 bases between. The CDR3 length is 11 residues. Germline V lookup: CDR1 MNHEY, CDR2 SMNVEV (reference sequence). The CDR3 nucleotides are TGTGCCAGCAGTTTCGTCCGTGGCTACACCTTC. This encodes CASSFVRGYTF.

The rearrangement uses TRBV5-1 and TRBJ2-5; D perhaps matches TRBD2 (5 bases). The CDR3 has 16 residues. Germline CDR1 is SGHRS and CDR2 is YFSETQ. The V end was cut by 5 bases, the J end by 5 bases, with 22 bases between. CDR3 amino acids: CASRSGLAALGETQYF. CDR3 nucleotides: TGCGCCAGCAGGTCGGGCCTAGCAGCCCTGGGGGAGACCCAGTACTTC.

V and J are TRBV6-5 and TRBJ1-6, with a possible D match to TRBD1 (5 bases). Germline V CDR1 and CDR2: MNHEY, SVGAGI. Trimming cost V 8 bases and J 8 bases, with 16 bases left between them. The CDR3 totals 14 residues. As DNA, the CDR3 is TGTGCCAGCGGACCCGGGACGGATTATTCACCCCTCCACTTT. Protein sequence: CASGPGTDYSPLHF.

The chain combines TRBV28 with TRBJ1-2; D is ambiguous. Deletions cut 4 bases from V and 1 base from J, with 4 bases between. CDR3 length: 12 residues. Germline CDR1 MDHEN, CDR2 SYDVKM. The CDR3 here is CASSSGNYGYTF. In DNA form, the CDR3 reads TGTGCCAGCAGTTCGGGTAACTATGGCTACACCTTC.

The rearrangement joins TRBV6-1 to TRBJ2-6; the D is unclear. The V gene lost 3 bases and the J gene lost 0 bases, with 6 bases spanning the gap. This CDR3 is built from 15 residues. CDR1 is MNHNS, CDR2 SASEGT, per germline. The CDR3 reads CASSDSHSGANVLTF. Here the CDR3 DNA reads TGTGCCAGCAGTGACAGCCACTCTGGGGCCAACGTCCTGACTTTC.

This chain connects TRBV6-5 to TRBJ1-1; 8 bases agree with TRBD1. In germline, CDR1 is MNHEY, CDR2 SVGAGI. This CDR3 is built from 16 residues. Unmatched junction bases numbered 4, after V lost 1 base and J lost 0 bases. The CDR3 sequence: CASSYYGQGMNTEAFF. CDR3 in DNA: TGTGCCAGCAGTTACTATGGACAGGGTATGAACACTGAAGCTTTCTTT.

The V gene is TRBV7-2, the J gene TRBJ2-7; TRBD2 aligns across 7 bases. Trimming at V came to 2 bases and at J to 0 bases, leaving 4 bases not matched to a gene. The V gene's germline CDR1 is SGHTA and CDR2 FQGNSA. This CDR3 comprises 15 residues. The CDR3 loop is CASSLSAGSSYEQYF. CDR3 sequence (DNA): TGTGCCAGCAGCTTATCAGCGGGGTCCTCCTACGAGCAGTACTTC.

As to this clone: At one end the junction does not follow the germline gene, possibly because of a read error. V usage is TRBV11-2 and J usage is TRBJ1-1; D remains ambiguous. The germline V gene has CDR1 SGHAT and CDR2 FQNNGV. This CDR3 comprises 13 residues. CDR3 residues: CASSSRENSEAFF. CDR3 bases: TGTGCCAGCAGCTCTAGGGAGAACAGTGAAGCTTTCTTT.

V usage is TRBV11-2 and J usage is TRBJ1-4, with D possibly being TRBD1 (5 bases). V was trimmed by 7 bases and J by 7 bases, leaving 13 bases between them. The CDR3 has 13 residues. CDR1 is SGHAT, CDR2 FQNNGV, per germline. Here the CDR3 reads CASNPGPSEKLFF. Written as DNA, the CDR3 is TGTGCCAGCAACCCAGGGCCTTCTGAAAAACTGTTTTTT.

The V call is TRBV21-1, the J call TRBJ1-1; TRBD1, the D gene given by the table, was not confirmed from the DNA. TRBV21-1 is reported as a pseudogene. The CDR3 has 15 residues. CDR3 protein: CASSLWQVPCTEAFF. The CDR3 nucleotides are TGTGCCAGCAGCTTATGGCAGGTCCCTTGCACTGAAGCTTTCTTT.

V gene TRBV7-2 combines with J gene TRBJ2-7; D may be TRBD1 or TRBD2 (5 bases each). Trimming stripped 1 base from V and 12 bases from J, with 25 bases between. CDR1 and CDR2 from the germline V gene are SGHTA and FQGNSA. This CDR3 comprises 16 residues. The CDR3 loop reads CASSLGILRVGGELYF. CDR3 DNA: TGTGCCAGCAGCTTAGGCATCCTTCGGGTTGGGGGAGAACTGTACTTC.

The chain joins TRBV11-1 to TRBJ2-1; D is undetermined. Germline V gene data show CDR1 as SGHAT and CDR2 as FQDESV (reference sequence). V was cut by 3 bases and J by 0 bases, with 12 bases left in between. CDR3 size: 16 residues. CDR3 coding DNA: TGTGCCAGCAGCTTTAGACGGCAGGTCTCCTACAATGAGCAGTTCTTC. The encoded protein is CASSFRRQVSYNEQFF.

The chain recombines TRBV19 with TRBJ2-7; a possible D gene is TRBD1 (5 bases). This CDR3 contains 12 residues. Germline CDR1 reads LNHDA; CDR2 reads SQIVND (reference sequence). The ends were cut back, 5 bases at V and 3 bases at J, with 8 bases in the middle. CDR3 bases: TGTGCCAGTAGTTCAGGGTACTACGAGCAGTACTTC. Translating it yields CASSSGYYEQYF.